The present entry profiles one T cell receptor beta chain with its context. Antigen unknown. The CDR3 extends over 14 amino acids. The trim removed 6 bases at V and 2 bases at J, leaving 5 bases unmatched. Germline V gene lookup returns CDR1 LNHDA and CDR2 SQIVND (reference sequence). Using immunoSEQ multiplex PCR, the repertoire was profiled, and TCRdb retains in-frame clones only, with some absent. The table lists roughly 140,000 clones, around 87% of them singletons, with around 1.6% in the top ten. This sample was included in a study of T cell responses to AZD1222 COVID-19 vaccine. General observations from the study: Within unmutated variant regions lay the reported targets of nearly half of spike-specific TCRs.

The chain combines TRBV19 with TRBJ2-5, with 8 positions matching TRBD1. The sequenced sample was peripheral blood, obtained on day 0 of AZD1222 vaccination. This TCR was sampled from an adult in good health. The CDR3 is CASRSDREQETQYF. CDR3 DNA: TGTGCCAGTAGGTCGGACAGGGAGCAAGAGACCCAGTACTTC.